This TCR beta chain was found in a study of OX40 agonist ivuxolimab in advanced cancers. Study-level background: The patients received ivuxolimab by intravenous route every 2 weeks at 0.01 to 10 mg/kg.

Study observations and caveats: The antigens recognized by the expanded peripheral T cells, that is their antigen specificity, were not determined.

This clone has only one observation. Its antigen is undetermined. J lost 1 base, V lost 10 bases, and 3 bases had no gene match. The CDR3 is 13 amino acids. The germline CDR1 and CDR2 sequences are SEHNR and FQNEAQ (reference sequence). Assay used: immunoSEQ multiplex PCR; TCRdb lists only in-frame clones, some missing. The sample lists about 88,000 clones, more than 70% occurring once. J is TRBJ2-5 and V is TRBV7-9; 10 nucleotides align to TRBD1. Sequenced here: CD4+ or CD8+ T cells sorted from blood, sampled in a trial of the OX40 agonist ivuxolimab. This TCR came from an adult with an advanced solid tumor such as melanoma, head and neck, liver or kidney cancer. The CDR3 reads CATRTGGQETQYF. The CDR3 coding sequence is TGTGCCACCCGGACAGGGGGCCAAGAGACCCAGTACTTC. Filled out from reference TRBV7-9 and TRBJ2-5, the complete variable domain reads DTGVSQNPRHKITKRGQNVTFRCDPISEHNRLYWYRQTLGQGPEFLTYFQNEAQLEKSRLLSDRFSAERPKGSFSTLEIQRTEQGDSAMYLCATRTGGQETQYFGPGTRLLVL.